One and the same sample provided the 27 T cell receptor beta chains below, sequenced in a study of radiation and T cells in renal cell carcinoma (dated by TCRdb to about 2020). Libraries came from the immunoSEQ multiplex PCR assay. What TCRdb holds here is the immuneACCESS table cut down to in-frame rearrangements. Part of the clones is not present; checked against another copy, under half of the missing clones reflect an unresolved V gene, and the others are unexplained. The sample table holds 130,000 or so clones, of which about 88% were seen once. Together, the top ten hold approximately 12% of the sample. Taken with the paper, the label for time point translates to: baseline pretreatment blood. The treatment or condition label on this specimen signifies: 15 Gy SBRT to primary tumor, nephrectomy 4 weeks later. Sequenced here: blood, sampled from a patient whose treatment included radiotherapy and nephrectomy. The source of these receptors is a woman between 45 and 65 years old with renal cell carcinoma.

This rearrangement joins TRBV6-6 to TRBJ1-2; D is undetermined. The CDR3 sequence is 13 residues long. V dropped 2 bases and J dropped 2 bases, with 6 bases sitting between them. The germline V gene has CDR1 MNHNY and CDR2 SVGAGI (reference sequence). CDR3: CASSYARNYGYTF. The CDR3 DNA is TGTGCCAGCAGTTACGCCAGAAACTATGGCTACACCTTC.

The rearrangement links TRBV19 to TRBJ1-1; TRBD1 might be the D (6 bases). The CDR3 covers 14 residues. The V end lost 3 bases, the J end lost 3 bases, and 11 bases lay between the germline ends. Germline V gene data show CDR1 as LNHDA and CDR2 as SQIVND (reference sequence). The CDR3 DNA is TGTGCCAGTAGTATGGGGCACAGGGACACTGAAGCTTTCTTT. It specifies CASSMGHRDTEAFF. Together with reference TRBV19 and TRBJ1-1, the CDR3 gives the full variable domain: DGGITQSPKYLFRKEGQNVTLSCEQNLNHDAMYWYRQDPGQGLRLIYYSQIVNDFQKGDIAEGYSVSREKKESFPLTVTSAQKNPTAFYLCASSMGHRDTEAFFGQGTRLTVV.

The chain carries TRBV25-1 and TRBJ2-1; D gene uncertain. The CDR3 has 13 amino acids. CDR1 MGHDK and CDR2 SYGVNS come from the germline V gene. V was cut by 2 bases and J by 9 bases, with 11 bases left in between. The CDR3 region is CASSETGRGEQFF. In DNA form, the CDR3 reads TGTGCCAGCAGTGAAACCGGTCGCGGTGAGCAGTTCTTC.

The chain joins TRBV6-5 to TRBJ1-1, with a possible D match to TRBD1 (6 bases). This CDR3 has 13 amino acids. The V gene's germline CDR1 is MNHEY and CDR2 SVGAGI. The V end was cut by 7 bases, the J end by 5 bases, with 14 bases between. This CDR3 is CASITGYWTEAFF. In nucleotides, the CDR3 is TGTGCCAGCATTACAGGGTATTGGACTGAAGCTTTCTTT.

This rearrangement joins TRBV7-2 to TRBJ2-1; 12 positions agree with TRBD2. Germline V gene lookup returns CDR1 SGHTA and CDR2 FQGNSA. The CDR3 runs 15 residues. Unmatched junction bases numbered 4, after V lost 1 base and J lost 9 bases. CDR3 DNA: TGTGCCAGCAGCTTAGGGGGACTAGCGGGCAGTGAGCAGTTCTTC. Its protein product is CASSLGGLAGSEQFF.

V gene TRBV9 combines with J gene TRBJ1-6; D gene uncertain. V was cut by 2 bases and J by 2 bases, with 5 bases left in between. The CDR3 has 14 amino acids. CDR1 and CDR2 (germline): SGDLS, YYNGEE. The chain's CDR3 is CASSVQTYNSPLHF. The CDR3 DNA sequence: TGTGCCAGCAGCGTTCAGACCTATAATTCACCCCTCCACTTT.

J is TRBJ1-3 and V is TRBV28; 8 bases are shared with TRBD1. Looked up from germline, CDR1 is MDHEN and CDR2 is SYDVKM. This CDR3 region has 15 residues. The ends lost 6 bases at V and 0 bases at J; junction bases unmatched: 4. The CDR3 DNA reads as TGTGCCAGCAGCCAGACAGGGGACTCTGGAAACACCATATATTTT. Protein: CASSQTGDSGNTIYF.

The chain links TRBV29-1 to TRBJ2-3, with D perhaps matching TRBD1 or TRBD2 (5 bases each). Trimming cost V 4 bases and J 4 bases, with 9 bases left between them. CDR1 is SQVTM, CDR2 ANQGSEA, per germline. The CDR3 runs 12 residues. CDR3 protein: CSVGDRADTQYF. The DNA of the CDR3 is TGCAGCGTTGGGGACCGCGCAGATACGCAGTATTTT.

J is TRBJ2-5 and V is TRBV9; 11 bases align to TRBD2. Germline lookup yields CDR1 SGDLS and CDR2 YYNGEE. V lost 4 bases and J lost 1; bases outside the gene matches: 0. There are 14 residues in the CDR3. In DNA, the CDR3 is TGTGCCAGCAGCACTAGCGGGGGCCAAGAGACCCAGTACTTC. Translating it yields CASSTSGGQETQYF.

The chain links TRBV4-1 to TRBJ1-2; tentatively, D is TRBD1 (5 bases). With 0 bases removed from V and 2 bases from J, the gap between germline ends came to 19 bases. The CDR3 sequence is 18 residues long. Germline loops: CDR1 MGHRA, CDR2 YSYEKL. This CDR3 reads CASSQETPREPRNYGYTF. CDR3 nucleotides: TGCGCCAGCAGCCAAGAAACCCCCAGGGAACCGCGCAACTATGGCTACACCTTC.

CDR3 sequence: CASSVSSGGNTQYF. CDR3 bases: TGTGCCAGCAGCGTATCTAGCGGGGGAAATACGCAGTATTTT. The chain carries TRBV7-9 and TRBJ2-3; 10 bases are shared with TRBD2. Losses at the gene ends were 5 bases for V and 7 bases for J; bases not matched to a gene: 6. The germline gives CDR1 SEHNR, CDR2 FQNEAQ (reference sequence). The CDR3 totals 14 residues.

V and J are TRBV2 and TRBJ1-6; D is ambiguous. The CDR3 is 13 amino acids. Germline values: CDR1 SNHLY, CDR2 FYNNEI. With 2 bases removed from V and 14 bases from J, the gap between germline ends came to 13 bases. The CDR3 protein is CASSELPRRTLHF. The DNA for the CDR3 is TGTGCCAGCAGTGAACTTCCCCGTCGGACCCTCCACTTT.

This CDR3 is CASYDSLNTEAFF. The CDR3 DNA follows: TGTGCCAGCTACGACAGCCTGAACACTGAAGCTTTCTTT. The chain has TRBV18 and TRBJ1-1, with D possibly TRBD1 on 5 matching bases. The CDR3 spans 13 residues. The germline CDR1 and CDR2 sequences are KGHSH and LQKENI. V was shortened by 7 bases and J by 0 bases, with 9 bases between the two germline ends.

The chain recombines TRBV6-1 with TRBJ2-7, with 7 nucleotides matching TRBD2. Germline CDR1 is MNHNS and CDR2 is SASEGT. V dropped 2 bases and J dropped 3; count of bases not matched to a gene: 4. This CDR3 spans 14 amino acids. CDR3 DNA: TGTGCCAGCAGTGAACGGGACTACAACTACGAGCAGTACTTC. It encodes CASSERDYNYEQYF.

The rearrangement links TRBV5-4 to TRBJ2-7; a possible D gene is TRBD2 (5 bases). Trimming took 4 bases from V and 3 from J, leaving 11 bases between them. CDR3 length: 13 amino acids. Germline CDR1 SGHNT, CDR2 YYREEE (reference sequence). The CDR3 loop reads CASSNPGNYEQYF. In nucleotides, the CDR3 is TGTGCCAGCAGCAATCCCGGGAACTACGAGCAGTACTTC. Looking up the rest from reference TRBV5-4 and TRBJ2-7 gives the full variable domain: ETGVTQSPTHLIKTRGQQVTLRCSSQSGHNTVSWYQQALGQGPQFIFQYYREEENGRGNFPPRFSGLQFPNYSSELNVNALELDDSALYLCASSNPGNYEQYFGPGTRLTVT.

In this sample, this clone turned up a few times. The chain couples TRBV18 to TRBJ1-1; weak D call: TRBD1 (5 bases). Germline V gene lookup returns CDR1 KGHSH and CDR2 LQKENI. V lost 0 bases, J lost 5 bases, and 10 bases lay in between. The CDR3 runs to 14 residues. Here the CDR3 DNA reads TGTGCCAGCTCACCACCTCAGGGTGGGACTGAAGCTTTCTTT. It is translated as CASSPPQGGTEAFF.

This chain joins TRBV18 and TRBJ2-5; D is unresolved. V was trimmed by 2 bases and J by 1 base, leaving 5 bases between them. Germline V gene data show CDR1 as KGHSH and CDR2 as LQKENI. The CDR3 consists of 13 residues. The CDR3 DNA follows: TGTGCCAGCTCACCAGCCACCCAAGAGACCCAGTACTTC. Protein product: CASSPATQETQYF.

This chain uses TRBV15 with TRBJ2-5, with D possibly being TRBD2 (5 bases). Trimming took 11 bases from V and 0 from J, leaving 13 bases between them. The CDR3 is made up of 13 amino acids. The germline gives CDR1 LNHNV, CDR2 YYDKDF (reference sequence). CDR3 sequence (DNA): TGTGCCTCGGGGTTGAGCTACCAAGAGACCCAGTACTTC. This sequence encodes CASGLSYQETQYF.

This sequence joins TRBV5-4 and TRBJ2-5; D is ambiguous. Germline V CDR1 and CDR2: SGHNT, YYREEE (reference sequence). The CDR3 contains 13 residues. V was pared by 0 bases and J by 2 bases, with 5 bases between. The CDR3: CASSLDPQETQYF. The CDR3 coding sequence is TGTGCCAGCAGCTTGGACCCTCAAGAGACCCAGTACTTC. The variable domain in full, completed from reference TRBV5-4 and TRBJ2-5, reads ETGVTQSPTHLIKTRGQQVTLRCSSQSGHNTVSWYQQALGQGPQFIFQYYREEENGRGNFPPRFSGLQFPNYSSELNVNALELDDSALYLCASSLDPQETQYFGPGTRLLVL.

The genes are TRBV7-2 and TRBJ2-1, with 8 bases aligning to TRBD2. Germline loops: CDR1 SGHTA, CDR2 FQGNSA. Germline trimming cut 6 bases from V and 9 bases from J; bases unmatched to any gene: 10. This CDR3 has 14 residues. CDR3 sequence (DNA): TGTGCCAGCAGATCTATTCAAGCGGGGGCTGAGCAGTTCTTC. Its translation: CASRSIQAGAEQFF. Looking up the rest from reference TRBV7-2 and TRBJ2-1 gives the full variable domain: GAGVSQSPSNKVTEKGKDVELRCDPISGHTALYWYRQSLGQGLEFLIYFQGNSAPDKSGLPSDRFSAERTGGSVSTLTIQRTQQEDSAVYLCASRSIQAGAEQFFGPGTRLTVL.

The chain joins TRBV4-1 to TRBJ2-5; D might be TRBD2 (7 bases). Germline CDR1 reads MGHRA; CDR2 reads YSYEKL. V lost 2 bases and J 2 bases, leaving 15 bases between the germline ends. The length of the CDR3 is 16 residues. CDR3 nucleotide sequence: TGCGCCAGCAGCCAAAACGGGGGGACAAAGCAAGAGACCCAGTACTTC. Its translation is CASSQNGGTKQETQYF.

The V and J genes are TRBV6-5 and TRBJ2-7, with D perhaps TRBD2 (6 bases). Between the trimmed V and J ends, which lost 7 bases and 2 bases, there was a span of 15 bases. Germline V gene lookup returns CDR1 MNHEY and CDR2 SVGAGI. The CDR3 sequence is 14 residues long. This chain's CDR3 is CASTARESAYEQYF. The CDR3 nucleotides read TGTGCCAGCACCGCTCGGGAGAGCGCCTACGAGCAGTACTTC.

This clone has a handful of counts. The chain employs TRBV21-1 and TRBJ1-1. TRBV21-1 is a documented pseudogene. This CDR3 spans 9 amino acids. The CDR3 bases are TGTTTGTGGAAGACTGAAGCTTTCTTT. Translated: CLWKTEAFF.

The gene calls are TRBV21-1 and TRBJ1-4. TRBV21-1 is tagged as a pseudogene. The CDR3 runs to 15 residues. The CDR3 protein is CASSNPGPLNEKLFF. The CDR3 DNA sequence: TGTGCCAGCAGCAATCCGGGGCCGCTGAATGAAAAACTGTTTTTT.

This chain uses TRBV30 with TRBJ2-1; TRBD1 matches at 7 bases. The germline CDR1 and CDR2 sequences are GTSNPN and SVGIG (reference sequence). This CDR3 has 13 amino acids. The V and J ends lost 2 bases and 8 bases, in that order; junction bases with no gene match: 6. The CDR3 spells CAWSRGGIYEQFF. CDR3 coding DNA: TGTGCCTGGAGTAGAGGGGGCATCTATGAGCAGTTCTTC.

The gene calls are TRBV12-5 and TRBJ2-3; D may be TRBD2 (7 bases). The germline CDR1 and CDR2 sequences are LGHNT and FRNRAP. With 1 base removed from V and 2 bases from J, the gap between germline ends came to 13 bases. The CDR3 runs to 16 residues. In DNA, the CDR3 is TGTGCTAGTGGTTTGGGGGCGGGGGCCCCCACAGATACGCAGTATTTT. Its translation: CASGLGAGAPTDTQYF.

The rearrangement uses TRBV7-2 and TRBJ1-2, with a possible D match to TRBD1 (6 bases). The germline CDR1 and CDR2 sequences are SGHTA and FQGNSA. The ends were cut back, 4 bases at V and 4 bases at J, with 16 bases in the middle. The CDR3 runs to 15 residues. This CDR3 is CASSSRWGDTYGYTF. The CDR3 region has the DNA TGTGCCAGCAGCTCCAGGTGGGGGGACACCTATGGCTACACCTTC.